This T cell receptor (beta chain) was captured in a study of cytomegalovirus exposure and HLA in healthy donors. Germline V gives CDR1 MNHNS, CDR2 SASEGT. Trimming stripped 8 bases from V and 6 bases from J, with 16 bases between. This CDR3 is 14 amino acids long. Notes on the study in general: A list of roughly 180 TCR beta chains associated with cytomegalovirus was given. It was reportedly the case that the classifier diagnosed cytomegalovirus status with high specificity and sensitivity. In vitro assays verified that three CMV-associated chains recognized CMV antigens specifically. A subsequent analysis found that TCR clusters from the first cohort also tended to co-occur in the approximately 130 validation repertoires, with less than 95% of cluster scores above 0.

Clones were read by immunoSEQ multiplex PCR, and TCRdb kept only the in-frame ones, dropping some. The table has roughly 63,000 clones, around 89% seen once. In regard to this clone: Its antigen is as yet unknown.

The TCR sequence derives from a woman aged 18-35 years in good health and CMV-seronegative. The sequencing sample was made of PBMCs. The chain couples TRBV6-1 to TRBJ2-2; D perhaps matches TRBD2 (5 bases). The CDR3 bases are TGTGCCAGCCGGACTTCAGGTGGTGCCGGGGAGCTGTTTTTT. Its protein product is CASRTSGGAGELFF.